One sample yielded the 4 T cell receptor beta chains listed below, sequenced in a study of technical replicates of blood from several donors. Generated by immunoSEQ multiplex PCR, the TCRdb table keeps only in-frame clones and is missing some. Among 98,000 or so clones, 95% were seen once, and the ten largest hold 0.2% to 0.25%. Sequenced sample: T cells isolated from PBMCs. These receptor sequences come from a human donor in good health.

J is TRBJ2-5 and V is TRBV7-9; possibly TRBD1 for D (6 bases). The CDR3 runs to 16 residues. Between the trimmed V and J ends, which lost 1 base and 6 bases, there was a span of 18 bases. Germline lookup yields CDR1 SEHNR and CDR2 FQNEAQ (reference sequence). The DNA for the CDR3 is TGTGCCAGCAGCTTAGGGGCAGGGGCTACGAAACAGACCCAGTACTTC. Protein sequence: CASSLGAGATKQTQYF. The full variable domain, with the rest looked up from reference TRBV7-9 and TRBJ2-5, is DTGVSQNPRHKITKRGQNVTFRCDPISEHNRLYWYRQTLGQGPEFLTYFQNEAQLEKSRLLSDRFSAERPKGSFSTLEIQRTEQGDSAMYLCASSLGAGATKQTQYFGPGTRLLVL.

The V gene is TRBV4-1, the J gene TRBJ1-6; the D is unclear. V lost 8 bases and J lost 6, with 17 bases in between. The CDR3 runs 15 residues. Looked up from germline, CDR1 is MGHRA and CDR2 is YSYEKL. In DNA, the CDR3 is TGCGCCAGCGGAGGCGGAATCGGGTTTAATTCACCCCTCCACTTT. This encodes CASGGGIGFNSPLHF.

The chain is built from TRBV6-6 and TRBJ2-5; D may be TRBD1 (6 bases). The CDR3 contains 13 residues. V was cut by 6 bases and J by 3 bases, with 11 bases left in between. From germline, CDR1 is MNHNY and CDR2 SVGAGI (reference sequence). The CDR3 protein is CASRQGAEETQYF. The CDR3 DNA is TGTGCCAGCAGACAGGGAGCGGAAGAGACCCAGTACTTC.

This chain joins TRBV2 and TRBJ2-1, with D maybe TRBD2 (5 bases). Germline V CDR1 and CDR2: SNHLY, FYNNEI. Trimming shortened V by 8 bases and J by 0 bases, and 8 bases separated the two germline ends. This CDR3 spans 13 amino acids. CDR3 sequence (DNA): TGTGCCAGCGGGAGCAGCTCCTACAATGAGCAGTTCTTC. Protein product: CASGSSSYNEQFF. Together with reference TRBV2 and TRBJ2-1, the CDR3 gives the full variable domain: EPEVTQTPSHQVTQMGQEVILRCVPISNHLYFYWYRQILGQKVEFLVSFYNNEISEKSEIFDDQFSVERPDGSNFTLKIRSTKLEDSAMYFCASGSSSYNEQFFGPGTRLTVL.